These 12 T cell receptor beta chains share one sample of origin, sequenced in a study of blood T cell repertoires in COVID-19. The repertoire was sequenced with immunoSEQ multiplex PCR; TCRdb's copy has only in-frame clones and lacks some. Among hundreds of thousands of clones, 89% were seen once, and the ten largest hold approximately 0.9%. Material for sequencing was peripheral blood. The receptors here all came from a man aged 18 to 30 with COVID-19, enrolled during active disease.

The chain uses TRBV27 and TRBJ2-1, with a possible D match to TRBD2 (6 bases). Per germline, CDR1 MNHEY and CDR2 SMNVEV (reference sequence). The germline V and J ends were trimmed by 8 bases and 0 bases, with 17 bases remaining between them. CDR3 length: 16 amino acids. CDR3 DNA sequence: TGTGCCAGCTCCGGGACTTCGACTTTCTCCTACAATGAGCAGTTCTTC. As protein: CASSGTSTFSYNEQFF.

V usage is TRBV6-5 and J usage is TRBJ2-5, with TRBD2 as a possible D gene (6 bases). Between the trimmed V and J ends, which lost 6 bases and 1 base, there was a span of 12 bases. The CDR3 covers 14 residues. CDR1 and CDR2 (germline): MNHEY, SVGAGI. In nucleotides, the CDR3 is TGTGCCAGCAGCGGAGGGTTAATCCAAGAGACCCAGTACTTC. Residues: CASSGGLIQETQYF.

This clone has a single count. The chain employs TRBV5-1 and TRBJ2-1, with 14 bases that match TRBD2. V lost 4 bases and J lost 7; bases outside the gene matches: 4. Germline CDR1 and CDR2: SGHRS and YFSETQ. CDR3 length: 15 amino acids. CDR3 sequence (DNA): TGCGCCAGCAGCGAGGGACTAGCGGGGGTGAATGAGCAGTTCTTC. Protein product: CASSEGLAGVNEQFF.

The chain combines TRBV5-1 with TRBJ2-3; D may be TRBD2 (6 bases). The germline V and J ends were trimmed by 0 bases and 3 bases, with 14 bases remaining between them. The CDR3 contains 16 residues. CDR1 and CDR2 from the germline V gene are SGHRS and YFSETQ. CDR3 in amino acids: CASSLAGTLLTDTQYF. DNA of the CDR3: TGCGCCAGCAGCTTGGCCGGGACTCTCCTAACAGATACGCAGTATTTT.

The chain is built from TRBV14 and TRBJ2-7, with 13 bases fitting TRBD2. CDR1 and CDR2 (germline): SGHDN, FVKESK. Trimming cost V 3 bases and J 4 bases; bases outside gene matches: 3. The CDR3 totals 15 residues. The chain's CDR3 is CASSQGLAGIYEQYF. CDR3 DNA sequence: TGTGCCAGCAGCCAGGGACTAGCGGGGATATACGAGCAGTACTTC.

The V gene is TRBV15, the J gene TRBJ2-5, with D maybe TRBD1 (5 bases). Per germline, CDR1 LNHNV and CDR2 YYDKDF (reference sequence). V lost 3 bases to trimming and J lost 5 bases, with 19 bases between them. The length of the CDR3 is 16 residues. The CDR3 DNA is TGTGCCACCAGCAGCGATGGATGGGGCATTCAGGAGACCCAGTACTTC. Protein sequence: CATSSDGWGIQETQYF.

This clone was seen only a few times. The chain recombines TRBV4-1 with TRBJ2-1, with no clear D. This CDR3 contains 15 residues. From germline, CDR1 is MGHRA and CDR2 YSYEKL. V was shortened by 3 bases and J by 4 bases, with 13 bases between the two germline ends. DNA for the CDR3: TGCGCCAGCAGCCAGCCCGAAGAGGAGTACAATGAGCAGTTCTTC. Residues: CASSQPEEEYNEQFF.

This sequence joins TRBV19 and TRBJ1-5; tentative D call: TRBD1 (6 bases). In germline, CDR1 is LNHDA, CDR2 SQIVND (reference sequence). This CDR3 has 14 amino acids. The ends were cut back, 6 bases at V and 7 bases at J, with 16 bases in the middle. The CDR3 reads CASSQDPQGQPQHF. The CDR3 DNA follows: TGTGCCAGTAGCCAGGACCCCCAGGGGCAGCCCCAGCATTTT.

The chain couples TRBV20-1 to TRBJ2-1; a weak D match, TRBD2 (6 bases). Germline V lookup: CDR1 DFQATT, CDR2 SNEGSKA (reference sequence). V was trimmed by 3 bases and J by 2 bases, leaving 11 bases between them. The length of the CDR3 is 14 residues. In nucleotides, the CDR3 is TGCAGTGCTAGTCACAGCGGGCCCTACAATGAGCAGTTCTTC. Encoded protein: CSASHSGPYNEQFF.

The CDR3 sequence is CASSPVGGRDTEAFF. In nucleotides, the CDR3 is TGTGCCAGCAGCCCGGTGGGGGGGCGCGACACTGAAGCTTTCTTT. This chain links TRBV11-2 with TRBJ1-1; perhaps TRBD1 as D (6 bases). CDR1 and CDR2 (germline): SGHAT, FQNNGV. V was shortened by 5 bases and J by 3 bases, with 16 bases between the two germline ends. This CDR3 region has 15 residues.

This clone showed up many times. Other DNA sequences in this specimen translate into the identical CDR3. The J gene is TRBJ1-4, the V gene TRBV18; 9 positions match TRBD1. CDR3 length: 15 amino acids. V gave up 1 base and J gave up 8 bases; unmatched junction bases: 5. Per the germline V gene, CDR1 is KGHSH and CDR2 is LQKENI. DNA for the CDR3: TGTGCCAGCTCACCACGGACAGGGGAGAACGAAAAACTGTTTTTT. This gives the protein CASSPRTGENEKLFF.

This sequence joins TRBV4-1 and TRBJ2-7; TRBD1 aligns across 7 bases. Germline V gene data show CDR1 as MGHRA and CDR2 as YSYEKL. V shed 3 bases and J 3 bases; nucleotides not matched to a gene: 8. The CDR3 totals 15 residues. CDR3 residues: CASSQENRGFYEQYF. CDR3 DNA sequence: TGCGCCAGCAGCCAGGAAAACAGGGGTTTCTACGAGCAGTACTTC.